This T cell receptor beta chain was recorded in a study of blood T cells in healthy people across ages (dated by TCRdb to about 2015). Regarding the complete study: In model experiments, template switching captured roughly one uniquely barcoded TCR beta cDNA molecule for every two T cells. Age-related changes in TCR beta repertoire diversity were measured in the study by deep sequencing normalized with unique cDNA molecular identifiers. For two donors (one aged 18 to 30 and one aged 80 or older), the study analyzed two additional independent replicas of 1 million unique cDNA reads from the same blood draw. Four age groups were formed from the donors: young (average 16 years), middle-aged (approximately 42), aged (62) and long-lived (more than 75). Donors of different ages were randomly distributed across sequencing lanes to avoid experimental bias. Results and caveats for the whole study, not just this receptor: Observed TCR beta diversity correlated strongly with the percentage of naive T cells measured by flow cytometry. Observed TCR beta diversity per million T cells fell roughly linearly with age, and a significant reduction was already apparent by age around 44. Since profiling was done on bulk unsorted PBMCs, naive and antigen-experienced compartments could not be conclusively compared. Donor CMV infection status was unknown, potentially confounding age-related changes in expanded clonotypes. Total diversity estimates from one million sequenced T cells were considered lower bounds and underestimates. The long-lived group showed more naive CD4+ T cells, fewer expanded clones and increased TCR diversity than the aged group, suggesting age selection.

The method was 5' RACE. The reads were generated on an Illumina HiSeq 2500. The second PCR ran for about 7 to 11 cycles and used a J-beta primer mix along with a sample-barcoded 5' primer. A unique molecular identifier was introduced onto each TCR beta cDNA molecule by a template-switch 5' adaptor carrying 12 random nucleotides. At least 3 million CDR3-containing paired-end reads were obtained from each sample. The Mint cDNA synthesis kit, primed by a TRBC-specific oligonucleotide, was used to synthesize first-strand cDNA from all RNA. All cDNA was treated with uracil-DNA glycosylase and then went through a first 18-cycle PCR with the universal primers M1SS and BC2_uni_R. On the authors' methods: For normalization, 1 million high-quality reads were randomly selected from each sample, with every read carrying a distinct molecular identifier. Reads with shared molecular identifiers were discarded instead of being binned into consensus sequences. CDR3 identification, clonotype clustering and error correction used MiTCR with a Q25 quality threshold and the strictest error-elimination algorithm. A nonparametric unseen species model using Euler transformation provided a lower-bound estimate of total TCR beta diversity. Starting from the raw public reads, TCRdb applied fastp trimming at Q25, assembled clones with MiXCR and retained in-frame beta chains. Here each entry gathers all rows of one CDR3 protein and keeps the most common genes and DNA. The V and J calls follow TCRdb's processing rather than the paper's. The sample contains approximately 1.5 million distinct CDR3 sequences, about 35% of them found a single time. The ten largest clones represent about 11% of the sample.

Deletion took 5 bases off V and 0 bases off J, with a span of 13 bases between the germline ends. Measured from the cysteine to the phenylalanine, the CDR3 is 15 residues long. Of all the DNA, just the CDR3 is kept, 45 bases in frame from base 1. According to the germline V gene (reference sequence), CDR1 reads PRHDT and CDR2 reads FYEKMQ. Donors were 30 to 45 systemically healthy Caucasian individuals from Russia aged roughly 6 to 95 years. Each donor gave around 9.9 milliliters of peripheral blood, collected into EDTA-treated Vacutainer tubes. Ficoll-Paque density-gradient centrifugation was used to isolate PBMCs, with at least 7 million obtained per sample. Trizol reagent was used to extract total RNA from PBMCs, with at least 6 micrograms per sample. For every donor, an aliquot of PBMCs went through flow cytometry to measure the percentages of naive CD45RAhigh/CD27high T cells. Comments on this clonotype: Its antigen is unknown. Base qualities are missing; no much larger clone stands one base away.

Sequenced material: blood. This sequence uses TRBV13 and TRBJ1-1; the D segment cannot be called with confidence. The TCR was taken from a woman aged 25 to 45 in good health. Read as DNA, the sequence is TGTGCCAGCAGCGGGGAGGGAAAAATGAACACTGAAGCTTTCTTT. This yields the protein CASSGEGKMNTEAFF.